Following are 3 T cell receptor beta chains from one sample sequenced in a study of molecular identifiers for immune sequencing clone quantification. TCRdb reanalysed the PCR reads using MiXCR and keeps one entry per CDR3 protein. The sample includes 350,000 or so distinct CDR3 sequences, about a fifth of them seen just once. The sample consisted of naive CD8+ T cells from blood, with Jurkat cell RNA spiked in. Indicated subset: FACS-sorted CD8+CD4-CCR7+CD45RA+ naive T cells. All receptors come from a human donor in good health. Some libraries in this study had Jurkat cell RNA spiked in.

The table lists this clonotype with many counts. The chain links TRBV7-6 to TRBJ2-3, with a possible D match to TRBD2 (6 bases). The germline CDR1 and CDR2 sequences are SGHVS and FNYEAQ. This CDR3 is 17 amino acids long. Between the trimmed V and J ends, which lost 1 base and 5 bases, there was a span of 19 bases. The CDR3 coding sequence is TGTGCCAGCAGCTTAGACCACGTGCTAGCGTATGGAGATACGCAGTATTTT. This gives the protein CASSLDHVLAYGDTQYF.

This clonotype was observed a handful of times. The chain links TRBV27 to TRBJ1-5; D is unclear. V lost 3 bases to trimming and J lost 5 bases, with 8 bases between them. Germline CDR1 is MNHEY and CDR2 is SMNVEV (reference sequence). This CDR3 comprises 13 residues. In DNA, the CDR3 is TGTGCCAGCAGTTTTTCCTCAGATCAGCCCCAGCATTTT. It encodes CASSFSSDQPQHF.

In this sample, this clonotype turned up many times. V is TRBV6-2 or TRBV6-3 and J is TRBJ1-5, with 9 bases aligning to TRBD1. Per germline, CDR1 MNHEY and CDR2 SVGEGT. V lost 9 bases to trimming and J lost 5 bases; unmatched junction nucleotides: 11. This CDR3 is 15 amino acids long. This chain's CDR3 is CASTKGGQGYQPQHF. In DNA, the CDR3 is TGTGCCAGTACCAAAGGGGGACAGGGCTATCAGCCCCAGCATTTT.